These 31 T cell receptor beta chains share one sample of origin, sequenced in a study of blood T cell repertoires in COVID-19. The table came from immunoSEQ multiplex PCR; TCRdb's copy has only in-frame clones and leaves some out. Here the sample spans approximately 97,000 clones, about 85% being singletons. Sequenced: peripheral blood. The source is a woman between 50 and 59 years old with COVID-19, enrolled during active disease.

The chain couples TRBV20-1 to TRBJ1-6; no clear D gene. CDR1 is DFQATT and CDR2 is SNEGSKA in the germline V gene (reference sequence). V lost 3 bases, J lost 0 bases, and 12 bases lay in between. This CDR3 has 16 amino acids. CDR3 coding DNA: TGCAGTGCTAGTTCAGCGGTCAGCTCCTATAATTCACCCCTCCACTTT. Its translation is CSASSAVSSYNSPLHF.

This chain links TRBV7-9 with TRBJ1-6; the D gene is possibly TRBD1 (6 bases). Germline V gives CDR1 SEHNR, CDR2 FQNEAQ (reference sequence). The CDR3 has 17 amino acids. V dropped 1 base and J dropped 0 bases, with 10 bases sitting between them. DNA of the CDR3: TGTGCCAGCAGCTTAGGGGACACCCGCTCCTATAATTCACCCCTCCACTTT. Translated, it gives CASSLGDTRSYNSPLHF.

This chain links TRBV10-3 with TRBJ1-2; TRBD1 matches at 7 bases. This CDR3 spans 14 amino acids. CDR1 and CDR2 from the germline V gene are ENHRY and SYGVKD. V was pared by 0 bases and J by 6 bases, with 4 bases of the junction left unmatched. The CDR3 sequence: CAISESARGDGYTF. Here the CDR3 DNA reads TGTGCCATCAGTGAGTCAGCCAGGGGGGATGGCTACACCTTC.

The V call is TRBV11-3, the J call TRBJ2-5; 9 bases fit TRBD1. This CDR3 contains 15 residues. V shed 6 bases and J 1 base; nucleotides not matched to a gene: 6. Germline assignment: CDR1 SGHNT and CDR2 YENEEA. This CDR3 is CASSLGDRVQETQYF. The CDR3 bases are TGTGCCAGCAGTCTAGGGGACAGGGTCCAAGAGACCCAGTACTTC.

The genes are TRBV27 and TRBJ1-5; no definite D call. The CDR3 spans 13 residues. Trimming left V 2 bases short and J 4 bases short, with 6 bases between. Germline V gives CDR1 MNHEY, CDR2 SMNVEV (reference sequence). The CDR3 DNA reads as TGTGCCAGCAGTTTAACAGATAATCAGCCCCAGCATTTT. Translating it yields CASSLTDNQPQHF.

The CDR3 sequence is CASSGGWDEQFF. For the CDR3, the DNA is TGTGCGTCTAGCGGGGGCTGGGATGAGCAGTTCTTC. The chain carries TRBV19 and TRBJ2-1, with TRBD2 matching 10 bases. CDR3 size: 12 residues. The germline CDR1 and CDR2 sequences are LNHDA and SQIVND (reference sequence).

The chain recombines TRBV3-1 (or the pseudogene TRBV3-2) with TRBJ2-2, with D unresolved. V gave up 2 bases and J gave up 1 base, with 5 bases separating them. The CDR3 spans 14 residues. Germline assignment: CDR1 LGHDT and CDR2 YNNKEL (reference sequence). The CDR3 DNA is TGTGCCAGCAGCCAACGCGGGAACACCGGGGAGCTGTTTTTT. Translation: CASSQRGNTGELFF.

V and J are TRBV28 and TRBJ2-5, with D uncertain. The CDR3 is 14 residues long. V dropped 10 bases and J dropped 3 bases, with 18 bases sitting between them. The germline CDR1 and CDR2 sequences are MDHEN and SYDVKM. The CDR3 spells CATRDGPPKETQYF. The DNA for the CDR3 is TGTGCCACCCGCGATGGGCCCCCCAAAGAGACCCAGTACTTC.

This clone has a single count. CDR3: CASRGNKRGLTDTQYF. The CDR3 coding sequence is TGTGCCAGCAGGGGTAATAAGCGGGGCCTCACAGATACGCAGTATTTT. The chain carries TRBV11-2 and TRBJ2-3, with 7 bases that match TRBD2. The CDR3 spans 16 residues. Germline V gene data show CDR1 as SGHAT and CDR2 as FQNNGV. The V segment lost 6 bases and the J segment 2 bases; nucleotides outside the gene matches: 11.

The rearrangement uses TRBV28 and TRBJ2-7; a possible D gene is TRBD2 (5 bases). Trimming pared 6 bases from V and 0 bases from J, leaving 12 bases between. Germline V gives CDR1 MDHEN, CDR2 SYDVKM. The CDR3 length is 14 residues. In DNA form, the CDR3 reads TGTGCCAGCAGCTCCCCGGGATACTCCTACGAGCAGTACTTC. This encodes CASSSPGYSYEQYF. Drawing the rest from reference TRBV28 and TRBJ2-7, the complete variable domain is DVKVTQSSRYLVKRTGEKVFLECVQDMDHENMFWYRQDPGLGLRLIYFSYDVKMKEKGDIPEGYSVSREKKERFSLILESASTNQTSMYLCASSSPGYSYEQYFGPGTRLTVT.

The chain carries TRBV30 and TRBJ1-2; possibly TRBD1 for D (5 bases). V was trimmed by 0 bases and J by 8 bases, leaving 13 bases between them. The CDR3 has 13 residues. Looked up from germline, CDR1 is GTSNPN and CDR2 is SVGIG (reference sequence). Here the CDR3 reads CAWSVRQGFGYTF. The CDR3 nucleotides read TGTGCCTGGAGTGTAAGGCAGGGATTCGGCTACACCTTC.

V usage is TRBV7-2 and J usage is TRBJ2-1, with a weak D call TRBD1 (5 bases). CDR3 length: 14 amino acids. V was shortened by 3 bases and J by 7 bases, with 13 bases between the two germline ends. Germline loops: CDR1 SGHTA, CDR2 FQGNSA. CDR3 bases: TGTGCCAGCAGCTTTGTGGGCAGGGTGAATGAGCAGTTCTTC. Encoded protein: CASSFVGRVNEQFF.

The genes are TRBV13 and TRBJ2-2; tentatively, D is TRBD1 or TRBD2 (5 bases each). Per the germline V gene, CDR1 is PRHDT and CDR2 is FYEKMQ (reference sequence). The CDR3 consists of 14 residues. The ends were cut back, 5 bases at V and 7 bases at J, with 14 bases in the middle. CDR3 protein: CASSLALGVGELFF. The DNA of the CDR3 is TGTGCCAGCAGCCTAGCCCTAGGGGTCGGGGAGCTGTTTTTT.

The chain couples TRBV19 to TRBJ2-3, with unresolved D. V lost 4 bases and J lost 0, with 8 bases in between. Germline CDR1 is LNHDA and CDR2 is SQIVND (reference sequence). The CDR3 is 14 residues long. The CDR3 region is CASSNSLSTDTQYF. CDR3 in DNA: TGTGCCAGTAGTAACAGCCTTAGCACAGATACGCAGTATTTT.

The DNA of the CDR3 is TGTGCCAGCAGCCAAGCGGGGTCTGGAAACACCATATATTTT. Its protein is CASSQAGSGNTIYF. The V call is TRBV3-1 (or the pseudogene TRBV3-2), the J call TRBJ1-3, with D unclear. The CDR3 sequence is 14 residues long. Trimming took off 1 base at V and 1 base at J, with 5 bases between the two ends. Germline V gene lookup returns CDR1 LGHDT and CDR2 YNNKEL (reference sequence).

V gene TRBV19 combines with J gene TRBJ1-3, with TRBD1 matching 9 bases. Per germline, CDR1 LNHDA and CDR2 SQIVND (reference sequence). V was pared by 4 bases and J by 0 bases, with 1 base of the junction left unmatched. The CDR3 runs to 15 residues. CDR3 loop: CASSNRGPSGNTIYF. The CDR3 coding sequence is TGTGCCAGTAGTAACAGGGGGCCCTCTGGAAACACCATATATTTT.

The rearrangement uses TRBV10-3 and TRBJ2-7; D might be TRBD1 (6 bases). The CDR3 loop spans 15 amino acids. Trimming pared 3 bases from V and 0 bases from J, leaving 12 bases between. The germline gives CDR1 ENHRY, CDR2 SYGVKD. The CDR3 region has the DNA TGTGCCATCAGTGATCTTTCGGACAGCTCCTACGAGCAGTACTTC. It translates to CAISDLSDSSYEQYF.

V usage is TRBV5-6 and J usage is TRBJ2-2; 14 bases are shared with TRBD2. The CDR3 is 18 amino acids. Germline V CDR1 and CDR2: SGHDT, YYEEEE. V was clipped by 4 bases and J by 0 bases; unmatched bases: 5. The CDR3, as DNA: TGTGCCAGCAGCCCGGGACTAGCGGGGGCCCCGAACACCGGGGAGCTGTTTTTT. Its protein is CASSPGLAGAPNTGELFF.

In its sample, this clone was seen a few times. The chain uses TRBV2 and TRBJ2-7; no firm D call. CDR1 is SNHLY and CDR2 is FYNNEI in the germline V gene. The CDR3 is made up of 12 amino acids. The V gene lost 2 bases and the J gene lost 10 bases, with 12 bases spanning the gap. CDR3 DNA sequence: TGTGCCAGCAGTGAATTCAGCCTGACACAGTACTTC. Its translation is CASSEFSLTQYF.

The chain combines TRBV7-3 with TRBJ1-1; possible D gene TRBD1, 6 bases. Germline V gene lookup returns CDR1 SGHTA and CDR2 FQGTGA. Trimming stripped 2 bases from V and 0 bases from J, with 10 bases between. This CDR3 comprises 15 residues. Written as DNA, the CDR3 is TGTGCCAGCAGCTTAGCTGGACAGTTGAACACTGAAGCTTTCTTT. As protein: CASSLAGQLNTEAFF.

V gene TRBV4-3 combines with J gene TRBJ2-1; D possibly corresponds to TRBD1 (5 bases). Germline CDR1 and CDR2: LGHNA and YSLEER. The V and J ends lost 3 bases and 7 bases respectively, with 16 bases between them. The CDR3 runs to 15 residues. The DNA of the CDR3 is TGCGCCAGCAGCCACGTCATTTTGGGGCTGAATGAGCAGTTCTTC. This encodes CASSHVILGLNEQFF.

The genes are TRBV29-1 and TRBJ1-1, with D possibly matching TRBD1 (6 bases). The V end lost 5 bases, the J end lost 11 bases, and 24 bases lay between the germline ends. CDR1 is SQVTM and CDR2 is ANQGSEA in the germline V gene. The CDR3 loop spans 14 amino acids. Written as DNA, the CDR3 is TGCAGCGTTCAGGGGAGGGCCACTCTTAGGGGGGCTTTCTTT. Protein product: CSVQGRATLRGAFF.

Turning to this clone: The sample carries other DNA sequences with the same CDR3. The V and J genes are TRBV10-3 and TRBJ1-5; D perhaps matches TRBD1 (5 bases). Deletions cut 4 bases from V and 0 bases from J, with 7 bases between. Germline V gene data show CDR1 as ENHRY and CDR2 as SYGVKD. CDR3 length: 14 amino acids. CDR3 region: CAISAGNSNQPQHF. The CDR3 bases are TGTGCCATCAGTGCAGGGAATAGCAATCAGCCCCAGCATTTT.

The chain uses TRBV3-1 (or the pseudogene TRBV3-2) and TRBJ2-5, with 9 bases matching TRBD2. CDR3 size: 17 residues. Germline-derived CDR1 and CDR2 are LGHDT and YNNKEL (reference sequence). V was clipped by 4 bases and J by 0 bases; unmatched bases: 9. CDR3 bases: TGTGCCAGCAGCCTACCAAGACTAGCGGCGTACCAAGAGACCCAGTACTTC. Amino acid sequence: CASSLPRLAAYQETQYF.

In DNA, the CDR3 is TGTGCAAGTCGTCCCATGAGGAACAAATATTTTATTAGCAATCAGCCCCAGCATTTT. Amino acids: CASRPMRNKYFISNQPQHF. This chain joins TRBV12-2 and TRBJ1-5. TRBV12-2 is a recognized pseudogene. This CDR3 contains 19 residues.

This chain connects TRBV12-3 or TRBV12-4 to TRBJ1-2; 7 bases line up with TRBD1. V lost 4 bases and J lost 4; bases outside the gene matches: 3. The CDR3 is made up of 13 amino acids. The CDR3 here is CASSSAGGYGYTF. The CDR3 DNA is TGTGCCAGCAGTTCGGCAGGGGGCTATGGCTACACCTTC.

In DNA, the CDR3 is TGTGCCAGCAGTTCCCCACGGACTAGCGGGGAAATTACGCAGTATTTT. Amino acids: CASSSPRTSGEITQYF. This chain uses TRBV27 with TRBJ2-3, with 12 bases that match TRBD2. V shed 4 bases, J shed 8 bases, and the junction held 10 bases outside the gene matches. This CDR3 comprises 16 residues. Looked up from germline, CDR1 is MNHEY and CDR2 is SMNVEV (reference sequence).

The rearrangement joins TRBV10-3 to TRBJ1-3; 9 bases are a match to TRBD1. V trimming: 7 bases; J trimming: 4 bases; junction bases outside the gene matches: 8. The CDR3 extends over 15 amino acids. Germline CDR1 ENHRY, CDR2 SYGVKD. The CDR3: CAITPGQGKGNTIYF. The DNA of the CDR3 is TGTGCCATCACCCCGGGACAGGGAAAGGGAAACACCATATATTTT.

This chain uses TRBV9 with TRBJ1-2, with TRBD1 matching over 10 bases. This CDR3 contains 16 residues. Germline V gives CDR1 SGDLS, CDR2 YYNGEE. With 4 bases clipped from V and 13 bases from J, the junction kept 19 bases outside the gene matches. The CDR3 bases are TGTGCCAGCAGCAAGTCCTTAAATCCGGGACAGGGGTCCGGCACCTTC. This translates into CASSKSLNPGQGSGTF.

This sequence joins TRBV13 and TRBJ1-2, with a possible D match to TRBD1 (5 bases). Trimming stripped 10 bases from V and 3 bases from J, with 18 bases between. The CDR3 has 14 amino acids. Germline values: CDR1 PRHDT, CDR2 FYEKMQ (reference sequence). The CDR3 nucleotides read TGTGCCACCGCGACACGGGGGGGGGACTATGGCTACACCTTC. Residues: CATATRGGDYGYTF.

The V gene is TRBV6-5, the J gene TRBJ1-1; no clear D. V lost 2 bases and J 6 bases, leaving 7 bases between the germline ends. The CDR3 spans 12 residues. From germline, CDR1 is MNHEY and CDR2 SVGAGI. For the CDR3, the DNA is TGTGCCAGCAGTTACGGCAAGTCTGAAGCTTTCTTT. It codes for CASSYGKSEAFF.